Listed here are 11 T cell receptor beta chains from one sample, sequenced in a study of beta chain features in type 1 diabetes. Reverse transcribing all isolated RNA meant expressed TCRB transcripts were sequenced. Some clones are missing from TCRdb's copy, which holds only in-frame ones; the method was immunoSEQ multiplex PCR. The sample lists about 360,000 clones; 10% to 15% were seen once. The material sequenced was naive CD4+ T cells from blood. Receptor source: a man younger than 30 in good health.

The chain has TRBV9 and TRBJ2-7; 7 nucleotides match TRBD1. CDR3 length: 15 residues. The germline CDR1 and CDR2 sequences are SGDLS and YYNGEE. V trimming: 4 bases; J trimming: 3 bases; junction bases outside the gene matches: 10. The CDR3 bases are TGTGCCAGCAGCCCTTCGCCCAGGGGGTTCTACGAGCAGTACTTC. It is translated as CASSPSPRGFYEQYF.

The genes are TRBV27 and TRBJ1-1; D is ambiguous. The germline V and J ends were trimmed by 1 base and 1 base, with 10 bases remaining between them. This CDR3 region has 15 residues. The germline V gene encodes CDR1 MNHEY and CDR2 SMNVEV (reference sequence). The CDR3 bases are TGTGCCAGCAGTTTATTCGGTAACGAGAACACTGAAGCTTTCTTT. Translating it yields CASSLFGNENTEAFF.

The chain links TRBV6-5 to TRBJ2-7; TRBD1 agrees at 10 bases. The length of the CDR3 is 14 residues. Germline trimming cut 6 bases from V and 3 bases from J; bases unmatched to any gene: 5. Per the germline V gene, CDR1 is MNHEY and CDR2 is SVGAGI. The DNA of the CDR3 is TGTGCCAGCAGGCGGGACAGGGGATTCTACGAGCAGTACTTC. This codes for CASRRDRGFYEQYF.

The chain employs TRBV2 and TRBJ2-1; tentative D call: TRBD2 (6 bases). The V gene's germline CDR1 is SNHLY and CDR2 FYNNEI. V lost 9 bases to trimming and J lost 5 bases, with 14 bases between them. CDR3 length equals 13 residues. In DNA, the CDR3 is TGTGCCAGTCGGGAGACTCCAAACAATGAGCAGTTCTTC. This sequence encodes CASRETPNNEQFF.

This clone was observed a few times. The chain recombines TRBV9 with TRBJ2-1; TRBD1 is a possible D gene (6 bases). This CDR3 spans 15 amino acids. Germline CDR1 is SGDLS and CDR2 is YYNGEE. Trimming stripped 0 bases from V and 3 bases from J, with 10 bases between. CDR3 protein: CASSVVSGVYNEQFF. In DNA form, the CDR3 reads TGTGCCAGCAGCGTAGTCTCAGGGGTCTACAATGAGCAGTTCTTC.

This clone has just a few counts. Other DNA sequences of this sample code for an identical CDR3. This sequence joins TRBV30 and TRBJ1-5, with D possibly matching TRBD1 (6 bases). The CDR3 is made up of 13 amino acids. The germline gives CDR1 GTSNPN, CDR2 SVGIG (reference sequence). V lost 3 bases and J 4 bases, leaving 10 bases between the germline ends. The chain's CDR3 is CAWRDSLNQPQHF. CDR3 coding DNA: TGTGCCTGGAGGGACAGTCTAAATCAGCCCCAGCATTTT.

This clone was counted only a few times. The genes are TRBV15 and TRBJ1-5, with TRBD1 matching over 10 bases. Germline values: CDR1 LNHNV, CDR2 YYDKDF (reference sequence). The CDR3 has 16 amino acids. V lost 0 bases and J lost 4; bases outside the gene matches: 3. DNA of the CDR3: TGTGCCACCAGCAGAGATCGGGACAGGGGAAATCAGCCCCAGCATTTT. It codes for CATSRDRDRGNQPQHF. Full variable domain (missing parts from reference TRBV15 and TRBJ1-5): DAMVIQNPRYQVTQFGKPVTLSCSQTLNHNVMYWYQQKSSQAPKLLFHYYDKDFNNEADTPDNFQSRRPNTSFCFLDIRSPGLGDTAMYLCATSRDRDRGNQPQHFGDGTRLSIL.

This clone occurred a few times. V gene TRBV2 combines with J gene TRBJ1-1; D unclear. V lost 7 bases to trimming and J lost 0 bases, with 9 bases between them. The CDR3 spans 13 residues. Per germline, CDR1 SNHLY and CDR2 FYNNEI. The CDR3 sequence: CASTADLNTEAFF. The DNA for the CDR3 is TGTGCCAGCACCGCGGACTTGAACACTGAAGCTTTCTTT.

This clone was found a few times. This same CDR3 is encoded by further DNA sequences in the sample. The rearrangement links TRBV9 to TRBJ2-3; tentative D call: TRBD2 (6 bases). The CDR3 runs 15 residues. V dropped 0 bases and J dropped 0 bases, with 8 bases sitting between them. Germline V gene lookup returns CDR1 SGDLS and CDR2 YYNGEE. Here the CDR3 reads CASSVVGTSTDTQYF. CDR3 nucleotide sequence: TGTGCCAGCAGCGTAGTGGGGACTAGCACAGATACGCAGTATTTT.

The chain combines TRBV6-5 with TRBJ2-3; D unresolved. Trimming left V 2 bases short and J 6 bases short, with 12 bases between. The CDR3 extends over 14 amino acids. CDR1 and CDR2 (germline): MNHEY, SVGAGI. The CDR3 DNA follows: TGTGCCAGCAGTTACGTCTGGCAGAAGGATACGCAGTATTTT. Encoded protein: CASSYVWQKDTQYF.

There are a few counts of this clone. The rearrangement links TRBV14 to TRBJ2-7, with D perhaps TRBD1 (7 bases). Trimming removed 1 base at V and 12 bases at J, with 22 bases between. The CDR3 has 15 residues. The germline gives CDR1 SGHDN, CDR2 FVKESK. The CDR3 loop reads CASSQGAGQTLRRYF. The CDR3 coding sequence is TGTGCCAGCAGCCAAGGGGCGGGACAGACCCTTCGGCGGTACTTC.